This T cell receptor (beta chain) was observed in a study of molecular identifiers for immune sequencing clone quantification. CDR1 is MDHEN, CDR2 SYDVKM, per germline. The CDR3 loop spans 15 amino acids. As to this clonotype: The junction shows a germline mismatch at one end, possibly a read error.

TCRdb passed the PCR reads through MiXCR, listing each CDR3 protein once. The sample holds roughly 630,000 distinct CDR3 sequences, 25% seen once. The receptor was isolated from a human donor in good health. Some libraries in this study had Jurkat cell RNA spiked in. The specimen was naive CD8+ T cells from blood, with Jurkat cell RNA spiked in. Subset noted: FACS-sorted CD8+CD4-CCR7+CD45RA+ naive T cells. J is TRBJ1-4 and V is TRBV28; 8 bases line up with TRBD1. CDR3 DNA: TGTGCCAGCAGTTTAACCACAGGGGGAGGGGAAAAACTGCTTTTT. Translating gives CASSLTTGGGEKLLF.